The clone carrying this T cell receptor beta chain appeared a few times. Its specificity is not known. The data originate from a study of identical twins. General study results and limits: Models came in too low on out-of-frame TCR alpha sharing in monozygotic twins.

MiXCR was run by TCRdb on the 5' RACE reads, yielding one entry per CDR3 protein. The table records roughly 250,000 distinct CDR3 sequences, about 7.3% of them present only once. The same data also went into a second study, on yellow fever vaccine responses in identical twins.

Material for sequencing was memory (CD45RO+) T cells sorted from blood. The clonotype comes from a woman under 30 in good health.

CDR3 DNA: TGTGCCAGCAGCCCTGGCTTAGGGCGAGCCTACGAGCAGTACTTC. This translates into CASSPGLGRAYEQYF. J is TRBJ2-7 and V is TRBV3-1; D ambiguous. Germline V gene data show CDR1 as LGHDT and CDR2 as YNNKEL (reference sequence). The V end was cut by 4 bases, the J end by 2 bases, with 15 bases between. The CDR3 consists of 15 residues.